The 21 T cell receptor beta chains given below trace back to one sample, sequenced in a study of blood T cell repertoires in COVID-19. Sequencing used immunoSEQ multiplex PCR; TCRdb keeps in-frame clones, though not all of them. This table has about 220,000 clones, under 90% appearing once. Sequenced sample: peripheral blood. Source of these receptors: a woman aged 40 to 50 with active or convalescent COVID-19.

The chain combines TRBV6-5 with TRBJ2-7; TRBD1 aligns across 7 bases. After removal of 5 bases from V and 9 bases from J, the junction contained 16 bases not matched to a gene. The length of the CDR3 is 15 residues. CDR1 is MNHEY and CDR2 is SVGAGI in the germline V gene. CDR3 bases: TGTGCCAGCAGTCCCACTGGTGGACAGGTAGGCGCGCAGTACTTC. Its protein is CASSPTGGQVGAQYF.

This sequence joins TRBV11-2 and TRBJ2-7; 11 bases fit TRBD1. After removal of 4 bases from V and 6 bases from J, the junction contained 11 bases not matched to a gene. Germline assignment: CDR1 SGHAT and CDR2 FQNNGV. The CDR3 runs to 16 residues. In DNA, the CDR3 is TGTGCCAGCAGCTACGATCGGGACAGGGGGTTGTCCGAGCAGTACTTC. The encoded protein is CASSYDRDRGLSEQYF.

The chain joins TRBV7-3 to TRBJ1-6; D is undetermined. This CDR3 has 15 amino acids. Per the germline V gene, CDR1 is SGHTA and CDR2 is FQGTGA. Trimming shortened V by 7 bases and J by 7 bases, and 17 bases separated the two germline ends. The CDR3 DNA reads TGTGCCAGCACCGATCTAGCAGGCGTGAATTCACCCCTCCACTTT. Its translation is CASTDLAGVNSPLHF.

The chain carries TRBV6-5 and TRBJ1-5; D unclear. CDR3 length: 14 residues. Between the trimmed V and J ends, which lost 2 bases and 4 bases, there was a span of 9 bases. Germline V gene sequence: CDR1 MNHEY, CDR2 SVGAGI. The DNA for the CDR3 is TGTGCCAGCAGTTACGCCAGGACTAATCAGCCCCAGCATTTT. It codes for CASSYARTNQPQHF.

The J gene is TRBJ1-4, the V gene TRBV5-6, with 7 bases identical to TRBD1. The CDR3 has 13 amino acids. Germline V gives CDR1 SGHDT, CDR2 YYEEEE. V lost 1 base and J lost 7; bases outside the gene matches: 1. The CDR3 DNA sequence: TGTGCCAGCAGCTTGACAGGGGTTGAAAAACTGTTTTTT. Its translation: CASSLTGVEKLFF.

The chain combines TRBV14 with TRBJ2-7, with TRBD2 identical over 9 bases. The CDR3 runs to 17 residues. V trimming: 0 bases; J trimming: 2 bases; junction bases outside the gene matches: 8. Germline V gene sequence: CDR1 SGHDN, CDR2 FVKESK. The CDR3 DNA sequence: TGTGCCAGCAGCCAAGATCTTGTCCTAGCGGGACCCTACGAGCAGTACTTC. Protein product: CASSQDLVLAGPYEQYF. The variable domain in full, completed from reference TRBV14 and TRBJ2-7, reads EAGVTQFPSHSVIEKGQTVTLRCDPISGHDNLYWYRRVMGKEIKFLLHFVKESKQDESGMPNNRFLAERTGGTYSTLKVQPAELEDSGVYFCASSQDLVLAGPYEQYFGPGTRLTVT.

This sequence joins TRBV10-2 and TRBJ1-1, with D possibly TRBD1 on 6 matching bases. Germline CDR1 is WSHSY and CDR2 is SAAADI. This CDR3 has 12 residues. Deletions cut 2 bases from V and 7 bases from J, with 8 bases between. CDR3 protein: CASSEGGSEAFF. The CDR3 coding sequence is TGCGCCAGCAGTGAGGGGGGCAGTGAAGCTTTCTTT.

This chain links TRBV28 with TRBJ1-1; TRBD1 aligns across 9 bases. CDR3 length: 13 amino acids. Trimming took 7 bases from V and 5 from J; bases not matched to a gene: 5. Germline V gene data show CDR1 as MDHEN and CDR2 as SYDVKM. CDR3 DNA: TGTGCCAGCATCACAGGGGGCGGAACTGAAGCTTTCTTT. Protein product: CASITGGGTEAFF. The whole variable domain, remainder taken from reference TRBV28 and TRBJ1-1, is DVKVTQSSRYLVKRTGEKVFLECVQDMDHENMFWYRQDPGLGLRLIYFSYDVKMKEKGDIPEGYSVSREKKERFSLILESASTNQTSMYLCASITGGGTEAFFGQGTRLTVV.

The V and J genes are TRBV19 and TRBJ2-5; 7 nucleotides align to TRBD1. CDR1 is LNHDA and CDR2 is SQIVND in the germline V gene (reference sequence). The CDR3 is 13 amino acids. V lost 9 bases to trimming and J lost 2 bases; unmatched junction nucleotides: 6. In DNA, the CDR3 is TGTGCCAGCCGACCCAGGGGGCAAGAGACCCAGTACTTC. Its translation is CASRPRGQETQYF.

The rearrangement links TRBV19 to TRBJ1-1; 10 bases line up with TRBD1. The J segment lost 4 bases and the V segment lost 0 bases, leaving 2 bases of the junction unmatched. The CDR3 consists of 15 residues. The V gene's germline CDR1 is LNHDA and CDR2 SQIVND (reference sequence). CDR3 sequence: CASSIDRTGGTEAFF. The CDR3, as DNA: TGTGCCAGTAGTATAGATAGGACAGGGGGCACTGAAGCTTTCTTT.

The rearrangement joins TRBV5-6 to TRBJ1-6; the D is unclear. The CDR3 is made up of 16 amino acids. Germline CDR1 SGHDT, CDR2 YYEEEE. Trimming stripped 0 bases from V and 0 bases from J, with 7 bases between. CDR3 DNA sequence: TGTGCCAGCAGCTTGGTAAGGAGCTCCTATAATTCACCCCTCCACTTT. It yields the protein CASSLVRSSYNSPLHF.

The V call is TRBV4-3, the J call TRBJ1-1; D may be TRBD1 (5 bases). V shed 0 bases and J shed 8 bases, with 13 bases lying between them. The CDR3 is 14 residues long. Germline lookup yields CDR1 LGHNA and CDR2 YSLEER. DNA for the CDR3: TGCGCCAGCAGCCAAGATCTAATCCGGGGGGAAGCTTTCTTT. Protein sequence: CASSQDLIRGEAFF.

This clone showed up just a few times. The CDR3 reads CASGLASGVSGEQFF. As DNA, the CDR3 is TGTGCTAGTGGTTTGGCCTCGGGAGTCTCGGGTGAGCAGTTCTTC. This chain joins TRBV12-5 and TRBJ2-1, with TRBD2 as a possible D gene (6 bases). CDR3 length equals 15 residues. Germline loops: CDR1 LGHNT, CDR2 FRNRAP. The ends were cut back, 1 base at V and 9 bases at J, with 16 bases in the middle.

The chain joins TRBV5-4 to TRBJ2-3; TRBD2 is a possible D gene (5 bases). This CDR3 comprises 15 residues. Trimming took 2 bases from V and 0 from J, leaving 10 bases between them. The germline V gene encodes CDR1 SGHNT and CDR2 YYREEE (reference sequence). DNA of the CDR3: TGTGCCAGCAGCTTCTCCGGGAAAAGCACAGATACGCAGTATTTT. This encodes CASSFSGKSTDTQYF. The full variable domain, completed using reference TRBV5-4 and TRBJ2-3, is ETGVTQSPTHLIKTRGQQVTLRCSSQSGHNTVSWYQQALGQGPQFIFQYYREEENGRGNFPPRFSGLQFPNYSSELNVNALELDDSALYLCASSFSGKSTDTQYFGPGTRLTVL.

The rearrangement uses TRBV28 and TRBJ1-1, with D perhaps TRBD1 (5 bases). CDR3 length equals 12 residues. The V end was cut by 8 bases, the J end by 11 bases, with 18 bases between. Looked up from germline, CDR1 is MDHEN and CDR2 is SYDVKM. CDR3 in amino acids: CASSPWGVEAFF. Here the CDR3 DNA reads TGTGCCAGCTCTCCCTGGGGGGTCGAGGCTTTCTTT.

The rearrangement joins TRBV5-1 to TRBJ2-3, with D tentatively TRBD1 (6 bases). Trimming stripped 1 base from V and 2 bases from J, with 11 bases between. Germline CDR1 and CDR2: SGHRS and YFSETQ. The length of the CDR3 is 15 residues. DNA for the CDR3: TGCGCCAGCAGCTTGATGGGACACCACACAGATACGCAGTATTTT. This gives the protein CASSLMGHHTDTQYF.

This sequence joins TRBV10-3 and TRBJ1-6; D unclear. The CDR3 is 16 amino acids. CDR1 and CDR2 (germline): ENHRY, SYGVKD. Between the trimmed V and J ends, which lost 2 bases and 5 bases, there was a span of 13 bases. The CDR3 is CAISEPRGGNNSPLHF. The CDR3 DNA reads TGTGCCATCAGTGAGCCCCGGGGAGGGAATAATTCACCCCTCCACTTT.

CDR3 bases: TGTGCCAGTAGCTTGCCGGGACAGGGGTATGGCTACACCTTC. It translates to CASSLPGQGYGYTF. The chain carries TRBV19 and TRBJ1-2; 10 positions match TRBD1. Germline V lookup: CDR1 LNHDA, CDR2 SQIVND (reference sequence). The CDR3 length is 14 residues. V lost 6 bases and J lost 5; bases outside the gene matches: 6.

The V gene is TRBV4-1, the J gene TRBJ1-1, with D perhaps TRBD1 (6 bases). Deletions cut 0 bases from V and 5 bases from J, with 7 bases between. The CDR3 is 13 amino acids. Germline CDR1 reads MGHRA; CDR2 reads YSYEKL. The chain's CDR3 is CASSQETGTEAFF. The CDR3 region has the DNA TGCGCCAGCAGCCAAGAAACAGGGACTGAAGCTTTCTTT.

The chain links TRBV7-9 to TRBJ2-7; 9 positions agree with TRBD1. CDR3 size: 13 residues. The V segment lost 4 bases and the J segment 4 bases; nucleotides outside the gene matches: 2. The germline CDR1 and CDR2 sequences are SEHNR and FQNEAQ (reference sequence). The CDR3 loop is CASSSQGAYEQYF. Here the CDR3 DNA reads TGTGCCAGCAGCTCACAGGGGGCTTACGAGCAGTACTTC. The full variable domain, its missing parts supplied by reference TRBV7-9 and TRBJ2-7, is DTGVSQNPRHKITKRGQNVTFRCDPISEHNRLYWYRQTLGQGPEFLTYFQNEAQLEKSRLLSDRFSAERPKGSFSTLEIQRTEQGDSAMYLCASSSQGAYEQYFGPGTRLTVT.

This chain joins TRBV2 and TRBJ2-1, with a possible D match to TRBD1 (6 bases). Per germline, CDR1 SNHLY and CDR2 FYNNEI. The CDR3 sequence is 14 residues long. Trimming left V 5 bases short and J 7 bases short, with 15 bases between. The CDR3 nucleotides read TGTGCCAGCAGTCGCCATACCACAGGGAATGAGCAGTTCTTC. Its translation is CASSRHTTGNEQFF.